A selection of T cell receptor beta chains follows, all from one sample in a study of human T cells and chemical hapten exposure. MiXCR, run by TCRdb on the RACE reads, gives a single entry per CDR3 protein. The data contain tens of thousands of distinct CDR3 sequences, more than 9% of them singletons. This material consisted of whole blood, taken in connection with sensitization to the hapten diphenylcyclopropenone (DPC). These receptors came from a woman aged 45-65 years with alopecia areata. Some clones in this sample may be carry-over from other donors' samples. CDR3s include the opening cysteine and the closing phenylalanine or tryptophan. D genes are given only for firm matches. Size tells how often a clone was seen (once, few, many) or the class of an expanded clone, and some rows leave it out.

CASSPPGKGTEAFF | TGTGCCAGCAGCCCCCCGGGAAAAGGCACTGAAGCTTTCTTT | TRBV7-2 | - | TRBJ1-1 | -
CATSRADHYEQYF | TGTGCCACCAGCAGAGCCGACCACTACGAGCAGTACTTC | TRBV15 | few | TRBJ2-7 | -
CASSDPRLSQYF | TGTGCCAGCAGTGATCCGAGGTTGTCCCAGTACTTC | TRBV25-1 | few | TRBJ2-5 | -
CASTSTSGRAHEQYF | TGTGCCAGCACCTCGACTAGCGGGAGGGCCCACGAGCAGTACTTC | TRBV28 | many | TRBJ2-7 | TRBD2
CASSITPIGGHEQYF | TGTGCCAGCAGCATCACGCCCATTGGGGGCCACGAGCAGTACTTC | TRBV7-9 | many | TRBJ2-7 | -
CASGLVLGTGLSGNTIYF | TGTGCTAGTGGTTTGGTACTAGGGACAGGTCTCTCTGGAAACACCATATATTTT | TRBV12-5 | many | TRBJ1-3 | TRBD1
CASSYLGTSGSPDTQYF | TGCGCCAGCAGCTACTTAGGGACTAGCGGGAGTCCAGATACGCAGTATTTT | TRBV5-1 | few | TRBJ2-3 | TRBD2
CASSSIRVQPQHF | TGTGCCAGCAGCTCAATAAGGGTCCAGCCCCAGCATTTT | TRBV12-3/TRBV12-4 | many | TRBJ1-5 | -
CASSARSGNTIYF | TGTGCCAGCAGCGCCCGCTCTGGAAACACCATATATTTT | TRBV4-2 | few | TRBJ1-3 | -
CSVEGRTANTQYF | TGCAGCGTTGAAGGGCGCACAGCTAATACGCAGTATTTT | TRBV29-1 | - | TRBJ2-3 | -
CASSFTSGRETQYF | TGTGCCAGCAGCTTCACTAGCGGGAGAGAGACCCAGTACTTC | TRBV7-9 | few | TRBJ2-5 | TRBD2
CSARDFTGGNFYGYTF | TGCAGTGCTAGAGATTTCACAGGGGGTAATTTCTATGGCTACACCTTC | TRBV20-1 | many | TRBJ1-2 | TRBD1
CASSRPSGRAGNEQFF | TGTGCCAGCAGCCGACCTAGCGGGAGGGCGGGTAATGAGCAGTTCTTC | TRBV16 | many | TRBJ2-1 | TRBD2
CASSQGFSGSREQYF | TGTGCCAGCAGCCAAGGGTTTAGCGGGAGCCGCGAGCAGTACTTC | TRBV3-1 | - | TRBJ2-7 | TRBD2
CASSMDGSSYEQYF | TGTGCCAGCAGCATGGACGGGAGCTCCTACGAGCAGTACTTC | TRBV11-2 | - | TRBJ2-7 | -
CASSFGLKNIQYF | TGTGCCAGCAGCTTCGGACTAAAAAACATTCAGTACTTC | TRBV5-4 | many | TRBJ2-4 | -
CASSQVLAGGCPDTQYF | TGTGCCAGCAGCCAAGTACTAGCGGGAGGGTGCCCAGATACGCAGTATTTT | TRBV3-1 | many | TRBJ2-3 | TRBD2
CASSSRTTYGYTF | TGTGCCAGCAGCTCCAGGACTACCTATGGCTACACCTTC | TRBV7-9 | - | TRBJ1-2 | -
CSVESRQGRANTEAFF | TGCAGCGTTGAATCCCGACAGGGGAGGGCGAACACTGAAGCTTTCTTT | TRBV29-1 | - | TRBJ1-1 | TRBD1
CASSEMTGVNQPQHF | TGTGCCAGCAGTGAGATGACAGGGGTCAATCAGCCCCAGCATTTT | TRBV6-1 | many | TRBJ1-5 | TRBD1
CASRDRTNYEQYF | TGTGCCAGCAGGGACAGGACAAACTACGAGCAGTACTTC | TRBV12-3/TRBV12-4 | many | TRBJ2-7 | TRBD1
CASSGGFLFPGANVLTF | TGTGCCAGCAGTGGGGGCTTTTTGTTCCCTGGGGCCAACGTCCTGACTTTC | TRBV2 | - | TRBJ2-6 | -
CASSYLNSPLHF | TGTGCCAGCAGTTACCTCAATTCACCCCTCCACTTT | TRBV6-6 | - | TRBJ1-6 | -
CASMPRKGLNYGYTF | TGTGCCAGCATGCCACGCAAGGGGCTTAACTATGGCTACACCTTC | TRBV2 | - | TRBJ1-2 | -
CASSSYRGLGTGELFF | TGTGCCAGCAGCTCCTACAGGGGGCTGGGCACCGGGGAGCTGTTTTTT | TRBV7-2 | many | TRBJ2-2 | TRBD1
CASSPEVYEQYF | TGTGCCAGCAGTCCTGAGGTCTACGAGCAGTACTTC | TRBV6-2/TRBV6-3 | few | TRBJ2-7 | -
CASSQSTRDRSYEQYF | TGCGCCAGCAGCCAATCTACCCGGGACAGATCCTACGAGCAGTACTTC | TRBV4-3 | few | TRBJ2-7 | TRBD1
CSASGPNTEAFF | TGCAGTGCCAGTGGACCGAACACTGAAGCTTTCTTT | TRBV20-1 | many | TRBJ1-1 | -
CSAKGHTDTQYF | TGCAGTGCTAAAGGGCACACAGATACGCAGTATTTT | TRBV20-1 | many | TRBJ2-3 | -
CASSFSRELGETQYF | TGTGCCAGCAGTTTTAGTAGAGAGTTGGGAGAGACCCAGTACTTC | TRBV27 | many | TRBJ2-5 | -
CASSLVEGVEFF | TGTGCCAGCAGTTTGGTTGAGGGTGTGGAGTTCTTC | TRBV12-3/TRBV12-4 | many | TRBJ2-1 | -
CAWSVLAGSFNEQFF | TGTGCCTGGAGTGTACTGGCGGGATCGTTCAATGAGCAGTTCTTC | TRBV30 | - | TRBJ2-1 | -
CSARTRQSTDTQYF | TGCAGTGCTAGAACACGGCAGAGCACAGATACGCAGTATTTT | TRBV20-1 | - | TRBJ2-3 | -